These 20 T cell receptor beta chains came from one sample sequenced in a study of blood T cell repertoires in COVID-19. Only in-frame clones appear in the TCRdb table, and some are missing; sequencing was by immunoSEQ multiplex PCR. Of 270,000 or so clones in the sample, 70% to 90% were seen once. The material sequenced was PBMCs or T cells enriched from blood (not recorded which). These receptors all come from a woman in her 50s who had been exposed to COVID-19.

The V call is TRBV5-6, the J call TRBJ1-1; D is possibly TRBD1 (6 bases). Looked up from germline, CDR1 is SGHDT and CDR2 is YYEEEE. Trimming took off 6 bases at V and 1 base at J, with 16 bases between the two ends. The CDR3 runs 15 residues. The CDR3 sequence is CASTPGGGRNTEAFF. The CDR3 DNA is TGTGCCAGCACCCCTGGGGGGGGCCGGAACACTGAAGCTTTCTTT.

The chain employs TRBV28 and TRBJ2-1; possible D gene TRBD2, 7 bases. V was pared by 7 bases and J by 2 bases, with 15 bases between. CDR3 size: 15 residues. The V gene's germline CDR1 is MDHEN and CDR2 SYDVKM. In DNA, the CDR3 is TGTGCCAGCACCATAGGGGGGGGTCCCTACAATGAGCAGTTCTTC. Its protein is CASTIGGGPYNEQFF.

This sequence joins TRBV10-3 and TRBJ1-5; perhaps TRBD1 as D (6 bases). The CDR3 has 15 amino acids. Trimming took 5 bases from V and 3 from J, leaving 14 bases between them. From germline, CDR1 is ENHRY and CDR2 SYGVKD. CDR3 in amino acids: CAISPGHSNNQPQHF. In DNA, the CDR3 is TGTGCCATCAGTCCGGGACATTCGAACAATCAGCCCCAGCATTTT.

The V and J genes are TRBV9 and TRBJ2-5, with a tentative D call TRBD2 (5 bases). Germline V gene sequence: CDR1 SGDLS, CDR2 YYNGEE. V was cut by 4 bases and J by 2 bases, with 15 bases left in between. The CDR3 covers 15 residues. The CDR3 reads CASSLELGLQETQYF. The CDR3 DNA is TGTGCCAGCAGCCTAGAACTAGGTCTTCAAGAGACCCAGTACTTC.

The V gene is TRBV5-1, the J gene TRBJ2-3; TRBD1 aligns across 7 bases. The CDR3 is 15 amino acids. J was trimmed by 3 bases and V by 4 bases; bases with no gene match: 8. The germline V gene encodes CDR1 SGHRS and CDR2 YFSETQ. CDR3 nucleotide sequence: TGCGCCAGCAGCCGAACAGGGGACAGAACAGATACGCAGTATTTT. Translated: CASSRTGDRTDTQYF. Complete variable domain (other parts from reference TRBV5-1 and TRBJ2-3): KAGVTQTPRYLIKTRGQQVTLSCSPISGHRSVSWYQQTPGQGLQFLFEYFSETQRNKGNFPGRFSGRQFSNSRSEMNVSTLELGDSALYLCASSRTGDRTDTQYFGPGTRLTVL.

The chain carries TRBV10-3 and TRBJ1-5, with D possibly being TRBD1 (5 bases). V lost 2 bases, J lost 12 bases, and 14 bases lay in between. In germline, CDR1 is ENHRY, CDR2 SYGVKD. This CDR3 spans 13 amino acids. The CDR3 loop is CAISENTGSRQHF. CDR3 DNA sequence: TGTGCCATCAGTGAGAATACAGGTAGCCGCCAGCATTTT.

This clone has just a few counts. V is TRBV19 and J is TRBJ1-3; D is ambiguous. With 7 bases removed from V and 0 bases from J, the gap between germline ends came to 16 bases. The CDR3 has 16 residues. Per the germline V gene, CDR1 is LNHDA and CDR2 is SQIVND (reference sequence). The CDR3 reads CASNLGVTDSGNTIYF. CDR3 nucleotides: TGTGCCAGTAACTTAGGAGTTACTGACTCTGGAAACACCATATATTTT.

This rearrangement joins TRBV19 to TRBJ1-2; no definite D call. V was clipped by 3 bases and J by 6 bases, with 17 bases between them. CDR3 size: 15 residues. CDR1 and CDR2 from the germline V gene are LNHDA and SQIVND (reference sequence). CDR3 DNA sequence: TGTGCCAGTAGTATGGCCCCGTCTGGTCGGGATGGCTACACCTTC. It codes for CASSMAPSGRDGYTF. Full variable domain (remainder filled in from reference TRBV19 and TRBJ1-2): DGGITQSPKYLFRKEGQNVTLSCEQNLNHDAMYWYRQDPGQGLRLIYYSQIVNDFQKGDIAEGYSVSREKKESFPLTVTSAQKNPTAFYLCASSMAPSGRDGYTFGSGTRLTVV.

The chain has TRBV6-1 and TRBJ1-6; possible D gene TRBD1, 5 bases. Trimming took off 1 base at V and 6 bases at J, with 13 bases between the two ends. The germline V gene encodes CDR1 MNHNS and CDR2 SASEGT. The CDR3 sequence is 16 residues long. CDR3 nucleotide sequence: TGTGCCAGCAGTGAAGAGGTGCAGGGCTTTAATTCACCCCTCCACTTT. Protein product: CASSEEVQGFNSPLHF.

The chain has TRBV18 and TRBJ2-3; possible D gene TRBD1, 5 bases. Trimming took off 2 bases at V and 3 bases at J, with 6 bases between the two ends. Germline loops: CDR1 KGHSH, CDR2 LQKENI. CDR3 length: 13 residues. The CDR3, as DNA: TGTGCCAGCTCACCAGGGGCTACAGATACGCAGTATTTT. Translating gives CASSPGATDTQYF.

V usage is TRBV5-4 and J usage is TRBJ2-3; a possible D gene is TRBD1 (5 bases). Germline V lookup: CDR1 SGHNT, CDR2 YYREEE (reference sequence). Deletions cut 0 bases from V and 3 bases from J, with 17 bases between. The CDR3 length is 17 residues. CDR3 in amino acids: CASSLGGRVAVTDTQYF. CDR3 in DNA: TGTGCCAGCAGCTTGGGGGGCCGAGTCGCAGTGACAGATACGCAGTATTTT.

This rearrangement joins TRBV5-4 to TRBJ2-1; 8 positions agree with TRBD2. V shed 0 bases, J shed 0 bases, and the junction held 8 bases outside the gene matches. Per the germline V gene, CDR1 is SGHNT and CDR2 is YYREEE (reference sequence). There are 18 residues in the CDR3. The CDR3 DNA sequence: TGTGCCAGCAGCTTGGGGGCGGGGGGCCTTAGCTCCTACAATGAGCAGTTCTTC. It specifies CASSLGAGGLSSYNEQFF. Combining the CDR3 with reference TRBV5-4 and TRBJ2-1 gives the whole variable domain ETGVTQSPTHLIKTRGQQVTLRCSSQSGHNTVSWYQQALGQGPQFIFQYYREEENGRGNFPPRFSGLQFPNYSSELNVNALELDDSALYLCASSLGAGGLSSYNEQFFGPGTRLTVL.

This chain links TRBV23-1 with TRBJ1-1; D not certain. TRBV23-1 is an open reading frame whose function is uncertain. CDR3 length: 14 residues. V lost 1 base and J 1 base, leaving 7 bases between the germline ends. The CDR3 DNA is TGCGCCAGCAGTCAATGGGAGCCGAACACTGAAGCTTTCTTT. Translating it yields CASSQWEPNTEAFF.

V usage is TRBV19 and J usage is TRBJ1-4, with a tentative D call TRBD1 (5 bases). This CDR3 has 15 amino acids. V lost 3 bases and J 0 bases, leaving 8 bases between the germline ends. Germline lookup yields CDR1 LNHDA and CDR2 SQIVND (reference sequence). Written as DNA, the CDR3 is TGTGCCAGTAGTATCCTGGGGCCAACTAATGAAAAACTGTTTTTT. Amino acids: CASSILGPTNEKLFF.

J is TRBJ1-1 and V is TRBV28, with a weak D call TRBD1 (6 bases). The CDR3 covers 13 residues. With 5 bases removed from V and 10 bases from J, the gap between germline ends came to 17 bases. Germline CDR1 is MDHEN and CDR2 is SYDVKM. DNA for the CDR3: TGTGCCAGCAGTCGCAGAAACAGGGTCGGAGCTTTCTTT. Amino acids: CASSRRNRVGAFF.

V and J are TRBV3-1 (or the pseudogene TRBV3-2) and TRBJ1-5; 7 nucleotides line up with TRBD1. Trimming at V came to 2 bases and at J to 7 bases, leaving 5 bases not matched to a gene. The CDR3 is 14 amino acids. Per germline, CDR1 LGHDT and CDR2 YNNKEL (reference sequence). The CDR3 sequence: CASSQRGGRQPQHF. DNA for the CDR3: TGTGCCAGCAGCCAACGAGGGGGCCGGCAGCCCCAGCATTTT.

As for this clone: Other DNA variants within this sample encode the same CDR3. J is TRBJ2-7 and V is TRBV6-1; tentative D call: TRBD2 (5 bases). There are 14 residues in the CDR3. Germline CDR1 reads MNHNS; CDR2 reads SASEGT. V lost 1 base to trimming and J lost 4 bases, with 11 bases between them. This CDR3 reads CASSEGLAGYEQYF. The CDR3 DNA sequence: TGTGCCAGCAGTGAAGGCCTAGCAGGTTACGAGCAGTACTTC.

This chain joins TRBV15 and TRBJ1-3; D possibly corresponds to TRBD1 (6 bases). Trimming cost V 0 bases and J 4 bases, with 10 bases left between them. Germline V lookup: CDR1 LNHNV, CDR2 YYDKDF (reference sequence). This CDR3 is built from 15 residues. CDR3 sequence reads: CATSRDAGVGNTIYF. In nucleotides, the CDR3 is TGTGCCACCAGCAGAGATGCAGGGGTAGGAAACACCATATATTTT.

This clone was recorded only once. The chain joins TRBV5-1 to TRBJ2-1; D might be TRBD1 (6 bases). Germline values: CDR1 SGHRS, CDR2 YFSETQ. This CDR3 is 17 amino acids long. Trimming took off 2 bases at V and 0 bases at J, with 15 bases between the two ends. The CDR3 is CASSFRDTRFSYNEQFF. CDR3 in DNA: TGCGCCAGCAGCTTCCGGGACACCCGTTTCTCCTACAATGAGCAGTTCTTC.

The rearrangement joins TRBV10-3 to TRBJ2-7, with 9 positions matching TRBD1. The CDR3 totals 14 residues. V shed 5 bases, J shed 5 bases, and the junction held 7 bases outside the gene matches. Per the germline V gene, CDR1 is ENHRY and CDR2 is SYGVKD. The DNA of the CDR3 is TGTGCCATCAGTCCGGGACAGGGTGCCAACGAGCAGTACTTC. This encodes CAISPGQGANEQYF.